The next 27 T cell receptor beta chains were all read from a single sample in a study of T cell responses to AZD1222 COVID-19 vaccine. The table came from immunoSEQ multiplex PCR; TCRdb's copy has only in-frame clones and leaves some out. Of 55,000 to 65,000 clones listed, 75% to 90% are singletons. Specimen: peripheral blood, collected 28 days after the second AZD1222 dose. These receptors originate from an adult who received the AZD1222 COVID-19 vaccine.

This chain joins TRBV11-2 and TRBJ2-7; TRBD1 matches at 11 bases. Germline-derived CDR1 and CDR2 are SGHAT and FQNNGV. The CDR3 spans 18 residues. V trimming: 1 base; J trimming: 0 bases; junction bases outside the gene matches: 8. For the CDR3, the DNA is TGTGCCAGCAGCTTAGGGCGGACAGGGGGCTACCCCTCCTACGAGCAGTACTTC. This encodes CASSLGRTGGYPSYEQYF.

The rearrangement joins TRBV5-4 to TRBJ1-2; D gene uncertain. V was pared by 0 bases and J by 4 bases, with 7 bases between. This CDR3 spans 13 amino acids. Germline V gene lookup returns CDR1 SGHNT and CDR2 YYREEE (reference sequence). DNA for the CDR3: TGTGCCAGCAGCTTGGCCGGCACCTATGGCTACACCTTC. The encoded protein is CASSLAGTYGYTF.

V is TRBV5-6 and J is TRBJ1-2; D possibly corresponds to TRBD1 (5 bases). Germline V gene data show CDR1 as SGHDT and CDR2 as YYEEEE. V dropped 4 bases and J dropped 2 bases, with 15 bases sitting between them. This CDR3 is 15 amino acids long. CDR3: CASSRERQGNYGYTF. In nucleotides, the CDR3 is TGTGCCAGCAGCCGAGAACGGCAGGGCAACTATGGCTACACCTTC.

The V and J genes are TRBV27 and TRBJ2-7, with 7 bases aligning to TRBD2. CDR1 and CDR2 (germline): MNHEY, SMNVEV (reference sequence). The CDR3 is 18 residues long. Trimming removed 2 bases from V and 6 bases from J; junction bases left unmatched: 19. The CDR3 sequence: CASSLRPGRGLRTSEQYF. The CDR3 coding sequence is TGTGCCAGCAGTTTACGACCAGGGAGGGGTCTGAGAACCTCCGAGCAGTACTTC.

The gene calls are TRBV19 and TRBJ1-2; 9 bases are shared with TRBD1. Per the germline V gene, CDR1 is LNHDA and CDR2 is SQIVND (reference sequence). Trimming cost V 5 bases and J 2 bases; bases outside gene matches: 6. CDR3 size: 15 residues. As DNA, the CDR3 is TGTGCCAGTAGTTCACAGACAGGGGGGAACTATGGCTACACCTTC. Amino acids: CASSSQTGGNYGYTF.

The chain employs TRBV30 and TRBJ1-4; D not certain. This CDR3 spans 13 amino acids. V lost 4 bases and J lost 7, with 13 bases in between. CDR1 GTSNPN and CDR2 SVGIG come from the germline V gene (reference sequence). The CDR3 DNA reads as TGTGCCTGGAAGGCCAGATCTGGTGAAAAACTGTTTTTT. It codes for CAWKARSGEKLFF.

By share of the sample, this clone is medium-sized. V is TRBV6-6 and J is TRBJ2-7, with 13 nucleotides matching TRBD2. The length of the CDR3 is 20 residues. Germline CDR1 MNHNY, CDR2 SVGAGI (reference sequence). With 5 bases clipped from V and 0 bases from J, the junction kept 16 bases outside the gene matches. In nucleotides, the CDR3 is TGTGCCAGCAGTCTCGTAGAACCCCGGACTAGCGGGAGTTACTCCTACGAGCAGTACTTC. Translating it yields CASSLVEPRTSGSYSYEQYF.

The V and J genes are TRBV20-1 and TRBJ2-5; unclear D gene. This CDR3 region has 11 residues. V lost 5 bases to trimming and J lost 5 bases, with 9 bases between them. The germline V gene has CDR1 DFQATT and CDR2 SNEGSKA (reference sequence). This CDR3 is CSARMGETQYF. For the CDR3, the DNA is TGCAGTGCTCGAATGGGGGAGACCCAGTACTTC.

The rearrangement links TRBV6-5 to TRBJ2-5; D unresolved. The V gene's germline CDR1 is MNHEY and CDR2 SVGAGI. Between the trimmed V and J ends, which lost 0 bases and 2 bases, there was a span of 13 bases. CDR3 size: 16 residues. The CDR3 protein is CASSYSKSAAQETQYF. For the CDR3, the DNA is TGTGCCAGCAGTTACTCGAAATCGGCAGCGCAAGAGACCCAGTACTTC.

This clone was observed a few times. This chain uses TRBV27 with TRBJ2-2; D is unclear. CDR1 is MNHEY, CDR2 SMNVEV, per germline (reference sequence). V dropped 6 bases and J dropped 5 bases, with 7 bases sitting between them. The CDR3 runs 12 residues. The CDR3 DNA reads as TGTGCCAGCAGGTTGGGGACCGGGGAGCTGTTTTTT. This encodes CASRLGTGELFF.

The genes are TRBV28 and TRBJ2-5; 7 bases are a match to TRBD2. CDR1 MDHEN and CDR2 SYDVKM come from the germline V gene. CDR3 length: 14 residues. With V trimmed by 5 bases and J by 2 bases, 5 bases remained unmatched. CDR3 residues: CASSLSGPQETQYF. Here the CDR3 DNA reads TGTGCCAGCAGTCTTAGCGGGCCACAAGAGACCCAGTACTTC.

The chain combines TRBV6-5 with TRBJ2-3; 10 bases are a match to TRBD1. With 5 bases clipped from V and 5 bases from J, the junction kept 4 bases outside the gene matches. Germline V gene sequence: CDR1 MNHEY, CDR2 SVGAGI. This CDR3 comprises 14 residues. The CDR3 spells CASSRQGALDTQYF. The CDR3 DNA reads TGTGCCAGCAGTCGACAGGGGGCATTAGATACGCAGTATTTT.

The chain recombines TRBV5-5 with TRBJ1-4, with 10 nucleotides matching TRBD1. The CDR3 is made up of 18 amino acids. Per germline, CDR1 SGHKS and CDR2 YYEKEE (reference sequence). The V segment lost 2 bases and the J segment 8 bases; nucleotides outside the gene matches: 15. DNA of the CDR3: TGTGCCAGCAGCTTTATACCGGGACAGGGGATTTCGGGGGAAAAACTGTTTTTT. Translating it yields CASSFIPGQGISGEKLFF.

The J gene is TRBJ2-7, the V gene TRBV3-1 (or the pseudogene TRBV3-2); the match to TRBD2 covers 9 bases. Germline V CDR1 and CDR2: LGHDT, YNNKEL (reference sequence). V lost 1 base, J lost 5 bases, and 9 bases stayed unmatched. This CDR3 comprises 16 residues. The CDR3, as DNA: TGTGCCAGCAGCCAAGGGTTGGGACTAGCCGACGACGAGCAGTACTTC. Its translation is CASSQGLGLADDEQYF.

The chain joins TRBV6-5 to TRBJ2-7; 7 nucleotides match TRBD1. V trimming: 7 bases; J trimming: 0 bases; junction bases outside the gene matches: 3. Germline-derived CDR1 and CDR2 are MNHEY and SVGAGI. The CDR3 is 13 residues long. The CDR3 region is CASTGTVSYEQYF. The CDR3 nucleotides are TGTGCCAGCACCGGGACAGTCTCCTACGAGCAGTACTTC.

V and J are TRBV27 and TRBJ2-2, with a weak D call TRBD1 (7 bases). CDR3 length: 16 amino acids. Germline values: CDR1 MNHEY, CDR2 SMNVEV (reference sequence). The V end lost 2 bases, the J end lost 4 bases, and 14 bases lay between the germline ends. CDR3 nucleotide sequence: TGTGCCAGCAGTTTACAGGGGGGCCGATTCACCGGGGAGCTGTTTTTT. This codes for CASSLQGGRFTGELFF.

CDR3 loop: CASSHRTSGDLYEQYF. The CDR3 bases are TGCGCCAGCAGCCACAGGACTAGCGGGGATCTCTACGAGCAGTACTTC. The chain has TRBV5-1 and TRBJ2-7, with 12 bases fitting TRBD2. The trim removed 4 bases at V and 3 bases at J, leaving 8 bases unmatched. The CDR3 length is 16 residues. Germline V gene data show CDR1 as SGHRS and CDR2 as YFSETQ. The whole variable domain, remainder taken from reference TRBV5-1 and TRBJ2-7, is KAGVTQTPRYLIKTRGQQVTLSCSPISGHRSVSWYQQTPGQGLQFLFEYFSETQRNKGNFPGRFSGRQFSNSRSEMNVSTLELGDSALYLCASSHRTSGDLYEQYFGPGTRLTVT.

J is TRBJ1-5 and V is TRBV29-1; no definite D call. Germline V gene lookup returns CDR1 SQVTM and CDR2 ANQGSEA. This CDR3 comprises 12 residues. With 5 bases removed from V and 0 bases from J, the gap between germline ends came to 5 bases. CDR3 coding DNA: TGCAGCGTTTCGGGTAGCAATCAGCCCCAGCATTTT. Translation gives CSVSGSNQPQHF.

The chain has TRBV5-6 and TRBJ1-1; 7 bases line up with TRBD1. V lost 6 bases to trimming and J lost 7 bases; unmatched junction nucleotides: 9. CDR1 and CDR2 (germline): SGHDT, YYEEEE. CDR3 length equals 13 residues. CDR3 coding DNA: TGTGCCAGCAATCCGGGGCAGGGGGTTGAAGCTTTCTTT. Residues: CASNPGQGVEAFF.

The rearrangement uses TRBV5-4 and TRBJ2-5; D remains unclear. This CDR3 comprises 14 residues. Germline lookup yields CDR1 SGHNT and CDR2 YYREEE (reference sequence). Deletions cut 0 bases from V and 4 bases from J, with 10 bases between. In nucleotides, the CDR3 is TGTGCCAGCAGCTTGGCGACCACGGGAGAGACCCAGTACTTC. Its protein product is CASSLATTGETQYF. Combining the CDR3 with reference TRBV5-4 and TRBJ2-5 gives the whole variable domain ETGVTQSPTHLIKTRGQQVTLRCSSQSGHNTVSWYQQALGQGPQFIFQYYREEENGRGNFPPRFSGLQFPNYSSELNVNALELDDSALYLCASSLATTGETQYFGPGTRLLVL.

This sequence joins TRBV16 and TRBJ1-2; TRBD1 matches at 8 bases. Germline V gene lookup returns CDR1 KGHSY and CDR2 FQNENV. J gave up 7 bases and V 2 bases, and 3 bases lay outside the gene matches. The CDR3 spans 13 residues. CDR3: CASSQGQGSGYTF. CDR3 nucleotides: TGTGCCAGCAGCCAAGGACAGGGCAGTGGCTACACCTTC.

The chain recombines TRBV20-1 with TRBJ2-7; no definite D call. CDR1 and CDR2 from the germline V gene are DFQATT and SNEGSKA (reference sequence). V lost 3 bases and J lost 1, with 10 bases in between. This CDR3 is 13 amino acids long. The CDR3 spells CSASREASYEQYF. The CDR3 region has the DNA TGCAGTGCTAGTCGAGAGGCGTCCTACGAGCAGTACTTC.

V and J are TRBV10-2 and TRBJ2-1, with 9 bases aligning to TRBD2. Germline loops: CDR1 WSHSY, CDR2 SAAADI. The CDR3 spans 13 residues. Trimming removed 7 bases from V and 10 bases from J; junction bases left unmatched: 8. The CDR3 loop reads CASKVAGEVEQFF. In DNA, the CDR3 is TGCGCCAGCAAGGTAGCGGGAGAGGTGGAGCAGTTCTTC.

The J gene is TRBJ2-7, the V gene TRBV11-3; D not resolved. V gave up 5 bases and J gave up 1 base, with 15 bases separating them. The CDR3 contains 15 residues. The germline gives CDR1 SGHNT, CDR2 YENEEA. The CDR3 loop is CASSTGPGPSYEQYF. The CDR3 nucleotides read TGTGCCAGCAGCACCGGCCCGGGCCCATCCTACGAGCAGTACTTC.

CDR3 sequence (DNA): TGTGCCAGCAGCTTTCCGTTTGGCCAGGGGACAAACTACGAGCAGTACTTC. Translating gives CASSFPFGQGTNYEQYF. The rearrangement links TRBV5-6 to TRBJ2-7, with D possibly being TRBD1 (6 bases). Deletions cut 2 bases from V and 3 bases from J, with 21 bases between. Germline-derived CDR1 and CDR2 are SGHDT and YYEEEE. This CDR3 region has 17 residues.

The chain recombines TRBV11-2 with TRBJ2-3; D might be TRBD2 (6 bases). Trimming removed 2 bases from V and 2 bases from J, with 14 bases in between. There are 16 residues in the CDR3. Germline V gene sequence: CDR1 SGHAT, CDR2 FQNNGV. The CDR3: CASSLRGRGVTDTQYF. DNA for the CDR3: TGTGCCAGCAGCTTAAGGGGTCGCGGGGTCACAGATACGCAGTATTTT.

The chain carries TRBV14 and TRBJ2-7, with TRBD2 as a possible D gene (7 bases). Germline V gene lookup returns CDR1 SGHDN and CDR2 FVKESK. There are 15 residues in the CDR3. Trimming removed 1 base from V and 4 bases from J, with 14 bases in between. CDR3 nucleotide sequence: TGTGCCAGCAGCCAAGCTGGGGGAGGGGGATACGAGCAGTACTTC. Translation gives CASSQAGGGGYEQYF.